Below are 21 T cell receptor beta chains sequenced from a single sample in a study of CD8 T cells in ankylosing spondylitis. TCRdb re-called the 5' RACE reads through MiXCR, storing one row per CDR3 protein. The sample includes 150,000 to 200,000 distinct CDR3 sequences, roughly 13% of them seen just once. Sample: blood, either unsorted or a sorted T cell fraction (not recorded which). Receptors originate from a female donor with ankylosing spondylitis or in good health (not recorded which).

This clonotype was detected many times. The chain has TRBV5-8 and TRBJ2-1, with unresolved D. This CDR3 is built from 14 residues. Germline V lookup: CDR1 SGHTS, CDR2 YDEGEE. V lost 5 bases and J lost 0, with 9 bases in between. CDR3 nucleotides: TGTGCCAGCAGGGCTGAGTACTCCTACAATGAGCAGTTCTTC. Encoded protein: CASRAEYSYNEQFF.

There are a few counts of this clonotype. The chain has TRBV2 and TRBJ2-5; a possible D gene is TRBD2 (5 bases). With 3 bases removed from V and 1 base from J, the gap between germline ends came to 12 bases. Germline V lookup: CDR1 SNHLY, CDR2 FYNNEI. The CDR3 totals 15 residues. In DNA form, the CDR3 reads TGTGCCAGCAGTGACGATCACGGACTCCAAGAGACCCAGTACTTC. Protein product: CASSDDHGLQETQYF.

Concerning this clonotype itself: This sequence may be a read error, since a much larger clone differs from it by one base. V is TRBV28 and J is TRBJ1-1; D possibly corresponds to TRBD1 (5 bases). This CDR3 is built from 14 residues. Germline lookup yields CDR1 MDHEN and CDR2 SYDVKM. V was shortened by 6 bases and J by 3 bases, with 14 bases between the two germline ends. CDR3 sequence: CASRLGRVDTEAFF. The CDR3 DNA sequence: TGTGCCAGCAGGCTGGGCAGGGTAGACACTGAAGCTTTCTTT.

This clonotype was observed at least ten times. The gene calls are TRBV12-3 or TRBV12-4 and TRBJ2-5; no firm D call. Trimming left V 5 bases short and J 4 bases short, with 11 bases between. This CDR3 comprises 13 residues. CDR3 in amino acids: CASSPWGGETQYF. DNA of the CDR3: TGTGCCAGCAGTCCGTGGGGTGGAGAGACCCAGTACTTC.

The DNA for the CDR3 is TGCAGCCACTCATTTGGAGGGACCCAGTACTTC. Its translation is CSHSFGGTQYF. This chain connects TRBV29-1 to TRBJ2-5, with a weak D call TRBD2 (5 bases). This CDR3 is 11 amino acids long. Trimming stripped 8 bases from V and 7 bases from J, with 14 bases between. Germline CDR1 reads SQVTM; CDR2 reads ANQGSEA.

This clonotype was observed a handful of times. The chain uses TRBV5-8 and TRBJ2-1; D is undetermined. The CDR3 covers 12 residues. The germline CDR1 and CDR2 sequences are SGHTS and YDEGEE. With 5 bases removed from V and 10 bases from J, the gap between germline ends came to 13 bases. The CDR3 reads CASRKDGWEQFF. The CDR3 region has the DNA TGTGCCAGCAGGAAAGACGGCTGGGAGCAGTTCTTC.

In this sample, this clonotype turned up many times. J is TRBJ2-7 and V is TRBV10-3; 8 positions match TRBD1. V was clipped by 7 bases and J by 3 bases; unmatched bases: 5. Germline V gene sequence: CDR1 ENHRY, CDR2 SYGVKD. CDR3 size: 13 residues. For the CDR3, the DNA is TGTGCCATCACCCCTGGACAGGGCTACGAGCAGTACTTC. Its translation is CAITPGQGYEQYF.

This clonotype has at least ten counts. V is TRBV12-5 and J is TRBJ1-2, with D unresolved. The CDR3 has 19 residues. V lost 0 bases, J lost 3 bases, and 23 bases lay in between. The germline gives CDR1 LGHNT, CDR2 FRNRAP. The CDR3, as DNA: TGTGCTAGTGGTTTGGTACCAAAAGACTCAACTCTGGGCCACTATGGCTACACCTTC. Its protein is CASGLVPKDSTLGHYGYTF.

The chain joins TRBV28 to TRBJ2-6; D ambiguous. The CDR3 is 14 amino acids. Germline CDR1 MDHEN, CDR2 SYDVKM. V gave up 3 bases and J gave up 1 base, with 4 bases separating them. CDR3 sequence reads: CASSFRSGANVLTF. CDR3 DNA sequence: TGTGCCAGCAGTTTCCGGTCTGGGGCCAACGTCCTGACTTTC.

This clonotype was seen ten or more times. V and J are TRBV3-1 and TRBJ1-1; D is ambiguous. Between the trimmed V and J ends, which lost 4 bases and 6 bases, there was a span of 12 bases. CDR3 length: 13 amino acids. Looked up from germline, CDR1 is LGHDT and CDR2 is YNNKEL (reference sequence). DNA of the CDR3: TGTGCCAGCAGCCCCCAAGGGTCCGCTGAAGCTTTCTTT. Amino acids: CASSPQGSAEAFF.

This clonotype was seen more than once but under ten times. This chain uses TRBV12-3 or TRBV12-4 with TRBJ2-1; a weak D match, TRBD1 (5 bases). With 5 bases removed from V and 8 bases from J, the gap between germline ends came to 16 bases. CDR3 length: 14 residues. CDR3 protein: CASSGMGGAYEQFF. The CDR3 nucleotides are TGTGCCAGCAGTGGAATGGGTGGGGCCTATGAGCAGTTCTTC.

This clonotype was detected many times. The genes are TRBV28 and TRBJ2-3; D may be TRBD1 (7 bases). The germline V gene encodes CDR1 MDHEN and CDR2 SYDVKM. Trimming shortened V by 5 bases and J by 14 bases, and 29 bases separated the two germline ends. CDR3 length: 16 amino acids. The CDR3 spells CASSSGDRVKRVGGYF. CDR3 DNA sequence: TGTGCCAGCAGTAGCGGCGACAGGGTGAAAAGAGTGGGGGGGTATTTT.

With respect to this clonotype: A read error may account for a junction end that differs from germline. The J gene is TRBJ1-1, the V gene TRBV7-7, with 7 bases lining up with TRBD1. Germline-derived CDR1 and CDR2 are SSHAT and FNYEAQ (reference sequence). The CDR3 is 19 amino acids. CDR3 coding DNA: TGTGCTAGCAGCTTAGGGGGGGACAGTGGGCTCCGGCTCCTCACTGAAGCTTTCTTT. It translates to CASSLGGDSGLRLLTEAFF.

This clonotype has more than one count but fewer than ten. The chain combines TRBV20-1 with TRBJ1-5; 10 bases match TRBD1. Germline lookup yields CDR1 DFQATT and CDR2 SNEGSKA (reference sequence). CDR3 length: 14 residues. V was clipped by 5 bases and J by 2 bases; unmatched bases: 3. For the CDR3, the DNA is TGCAGTGCTGTGACAGGGGGCGGCAATCAGCCCCAGCATTTT. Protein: CSAVTGGGNQPQHF.

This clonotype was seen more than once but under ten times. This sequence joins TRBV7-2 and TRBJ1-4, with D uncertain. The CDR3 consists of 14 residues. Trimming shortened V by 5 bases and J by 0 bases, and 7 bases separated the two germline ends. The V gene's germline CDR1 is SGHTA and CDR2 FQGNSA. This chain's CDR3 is CASSPEATNEKLFF. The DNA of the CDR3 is TGTGCCAGCAGCCCCGAGGCAACTAATGAAAAACTGTTTTTT.

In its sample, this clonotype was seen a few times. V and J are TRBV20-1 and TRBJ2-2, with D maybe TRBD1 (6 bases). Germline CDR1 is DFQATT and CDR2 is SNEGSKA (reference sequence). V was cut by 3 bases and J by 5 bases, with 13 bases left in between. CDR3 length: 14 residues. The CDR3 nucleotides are TGCAGTGCTAGCCCGGACAGCCTAACCGGGGAGCTGTTTTTT. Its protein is CSASPDSLTGELFF.

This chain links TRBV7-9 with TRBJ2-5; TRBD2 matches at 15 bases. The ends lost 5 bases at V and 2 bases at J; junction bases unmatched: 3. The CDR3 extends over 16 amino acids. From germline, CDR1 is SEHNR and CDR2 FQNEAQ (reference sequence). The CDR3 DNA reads TGTGCCAGCAGCCAGGGACTAGCGGGGGGACAAGAGACCCAGTACTTC. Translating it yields CASSQGLAGGQETQYF. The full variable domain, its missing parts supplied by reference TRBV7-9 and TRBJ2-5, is DTGVSQNPRHKITKRGQNVTFRCDPISEHNRLYWYRQTLGQGPEFLTYFQNEAQLEKSRLLSDRFSAERPKGSFSTLEIQRTEQGDSAMYLCASSQGLAGGQETQYFGPGTRLLVL.

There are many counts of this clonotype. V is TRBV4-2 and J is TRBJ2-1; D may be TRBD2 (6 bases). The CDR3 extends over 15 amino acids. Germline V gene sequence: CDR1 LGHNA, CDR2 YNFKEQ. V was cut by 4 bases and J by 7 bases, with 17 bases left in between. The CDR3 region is CASSRMRDWGNEQFF. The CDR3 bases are TGTGCCAGCAGCCGGATGCGGGACTGGGGGAATGAGCAGTTCTTC.

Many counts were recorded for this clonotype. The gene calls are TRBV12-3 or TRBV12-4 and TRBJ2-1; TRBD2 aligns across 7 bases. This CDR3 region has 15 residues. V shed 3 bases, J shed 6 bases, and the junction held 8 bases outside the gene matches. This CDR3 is CASSLVVGGSNEQFF. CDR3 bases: TGTGCCAGCAGTTTGGTTGTGGGGGGGAGCAATGAGCAGTTCTTC.

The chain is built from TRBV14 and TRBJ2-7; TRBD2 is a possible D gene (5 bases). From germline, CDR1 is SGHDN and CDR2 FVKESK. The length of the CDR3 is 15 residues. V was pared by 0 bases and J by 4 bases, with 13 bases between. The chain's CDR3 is CASSQERGRGYEQYF. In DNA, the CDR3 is TGTGCCAGCAGCCAAGAAAGAGGGAGAGGGTACGAGCAGTACTTC.

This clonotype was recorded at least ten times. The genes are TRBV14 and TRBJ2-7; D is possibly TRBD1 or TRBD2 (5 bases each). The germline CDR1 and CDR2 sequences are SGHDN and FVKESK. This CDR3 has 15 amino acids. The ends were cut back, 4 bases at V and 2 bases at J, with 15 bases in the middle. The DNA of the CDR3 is TGTGCCAGCAGCCCGGGACCGAATGGGGCCTACGAGCAGTACTTC. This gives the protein CASSPGPNGAYEQYF.